This entry concerns a single T cell receptor (beta chain). MiXCR, applied by TCRdb to the RACE reads, yields one record per CDR3 protein. The table has a few hundred thousand distinct CDR3 sequences, under 6.5% seen once. The data originate from a study of human T cells and chemical hapten exposure. Documented time point: patch test 2, 6 weeks after DPC sensitization. Treatment here: therapeutic diphenylcyclopropenone sensitization with weekly scalp DPC. V lost 5 bases and J lost 4, with 12 bases in between. CDR3 length: 13 residues. CDR1 and CDR2 (germline): SGHDT, YYEEEE. The specimen comprised whole blood, sampled in connection with sensitization to the hapten diphenylcyclopropenone (DPC). The chain couples TRBV5-6 to TRBJ1-2; perhaps TRBD1 as D (6 bases). The TCR originated in a woman aged 18-29 years with alopecia areata. Some clones in this sample may be carry-over from other donors' samples. The CDR3, as DNA: TGTGCCAGCAGGCGGACAGACCTCTATGGCTACACCTTC. Protein product: CASRRTDLYGYTF.